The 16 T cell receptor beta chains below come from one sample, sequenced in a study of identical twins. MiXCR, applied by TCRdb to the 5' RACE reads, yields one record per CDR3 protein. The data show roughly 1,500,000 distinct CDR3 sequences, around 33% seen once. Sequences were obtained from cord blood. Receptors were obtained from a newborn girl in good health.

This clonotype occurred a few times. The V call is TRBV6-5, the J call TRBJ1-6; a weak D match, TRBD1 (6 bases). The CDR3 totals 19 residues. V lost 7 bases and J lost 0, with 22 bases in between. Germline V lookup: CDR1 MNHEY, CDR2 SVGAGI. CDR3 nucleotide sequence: TGTGCCAGCACCTACCCGACCACAGGGCCCAGCTCCTATAATTCACCCCTCCACTTT. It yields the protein CASTYPTTGPSSYNSPLHF.

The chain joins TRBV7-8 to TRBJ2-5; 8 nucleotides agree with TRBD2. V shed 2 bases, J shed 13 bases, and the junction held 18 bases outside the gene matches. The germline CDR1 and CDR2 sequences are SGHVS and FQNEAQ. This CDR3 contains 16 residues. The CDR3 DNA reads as TGTGCCAGCAGCTTAAGGGCCGGGACTAGGTCGTTTTTTCCGTACTTC. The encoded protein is CASSLRAGTRSFFPYF.

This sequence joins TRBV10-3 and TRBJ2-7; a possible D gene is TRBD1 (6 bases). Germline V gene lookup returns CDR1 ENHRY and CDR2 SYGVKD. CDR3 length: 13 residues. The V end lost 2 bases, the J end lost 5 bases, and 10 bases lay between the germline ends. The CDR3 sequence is CAISETGIHEQYF. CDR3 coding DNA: TGTGCCATCAGTGAGACAGGGATACACGAGCAGTACTTC.

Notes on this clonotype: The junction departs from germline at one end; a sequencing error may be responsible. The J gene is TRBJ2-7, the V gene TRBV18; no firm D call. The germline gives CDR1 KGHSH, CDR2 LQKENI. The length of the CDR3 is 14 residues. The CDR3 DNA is TGTGCCAGCTCACTGACCCAGAGCTCCTACAAGCAGTACTTC. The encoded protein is CASSLTQSSYKQYF.

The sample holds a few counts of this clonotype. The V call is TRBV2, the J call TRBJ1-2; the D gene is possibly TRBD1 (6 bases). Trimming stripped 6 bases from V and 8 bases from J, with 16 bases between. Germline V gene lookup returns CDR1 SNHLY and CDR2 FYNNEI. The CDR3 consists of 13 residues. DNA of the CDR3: TGTGCCAGCAGGGATTACAGGGTTGGGGGCTACACCTTC. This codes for CASRDYRVGGYTF. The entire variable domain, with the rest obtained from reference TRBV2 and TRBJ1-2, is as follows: EPEVTQTPSHQVTQMGQEVILRCVPISNHLYFYWYRQILGQKVEFLVSFYNNEISEKSEIFDDQFSVERPDGSNFTLKIRSTKLEDSAMYFCASRDYRVGGYTFGSGTRLTVV.

Here the CDR3 reads CASSFLSSGKETQYF. CDR3 coding DNA: TGTGCCAGCAGCTTCCTTTCTAGCGGCAAAGAGACCCAGTACTTC. The V gene is TRBV5-6, the J gene TRBJ2-5; 7 bases line up with TRBD2. V was clipped by 2 bases and J by 3 bases; unmatched bases: 7. The CDR3 covers 15 residues. Germline values: CDR1 SGHDT, CDR2 YYEEEE.

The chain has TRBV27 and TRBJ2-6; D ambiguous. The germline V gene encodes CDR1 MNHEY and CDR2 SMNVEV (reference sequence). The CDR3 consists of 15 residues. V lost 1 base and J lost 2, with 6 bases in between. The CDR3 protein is CASSLWVTGANVLTF. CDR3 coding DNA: TGTGCCAGCAGTTTATGGGTTACTGGGGCCAACGTCCTGACTTTC. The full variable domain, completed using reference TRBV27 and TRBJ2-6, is EAQVTQNPRYLITVTGKKLTVTCSQNMNHEYMSWYRQDPGLGLRQIYYSMNVEVTDKGDVPEGYKVSRKEKRNFPLILESPSPNQTSLYFCASSLWVTGANVLTFGAGSRLTVL.

CDR3 coding DNA: TGTGCCAGCAGTTACGAGGGGTCGAGGGGTAAGCAGTACTTC. This sequence encodes CASSYEGSRGKQYF. V and J are TRBV6-6 and TRBJ2-5; D may match TRBD1 or TRBD2 (5 bases each). The CDR3 consists of 14 residues. CDR1 is MNHNY and CDR2 is SVGAGI in the germline V gene (reference sequence). With 2 bases removed from V and 11 bases from J, the gap between germline ends came to 18 bases.

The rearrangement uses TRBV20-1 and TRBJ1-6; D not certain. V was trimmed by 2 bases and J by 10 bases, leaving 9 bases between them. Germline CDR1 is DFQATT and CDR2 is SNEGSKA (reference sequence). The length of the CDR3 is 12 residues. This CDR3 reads CSARTEGSPLHF. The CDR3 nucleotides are TGCAGTGCTAGAACAGAAGGCTCACCCCTCCACTTT.

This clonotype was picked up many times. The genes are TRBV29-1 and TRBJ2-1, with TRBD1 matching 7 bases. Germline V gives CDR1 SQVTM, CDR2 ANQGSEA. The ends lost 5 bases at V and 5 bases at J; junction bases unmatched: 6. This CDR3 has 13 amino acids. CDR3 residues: CSVTDRDHNEQFF. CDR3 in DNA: TGCAGCGTTACAGACAGGGACCACAATGAGCAGTTCTTC.

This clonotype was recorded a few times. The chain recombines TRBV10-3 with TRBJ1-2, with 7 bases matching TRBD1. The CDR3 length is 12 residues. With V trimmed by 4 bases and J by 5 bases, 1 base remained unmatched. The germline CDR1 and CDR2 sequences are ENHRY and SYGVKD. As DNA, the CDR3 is TGTGCCATCAGTGGGGGACAGTATGGCTACACCTTC. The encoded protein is CAISGGQYGYTF.

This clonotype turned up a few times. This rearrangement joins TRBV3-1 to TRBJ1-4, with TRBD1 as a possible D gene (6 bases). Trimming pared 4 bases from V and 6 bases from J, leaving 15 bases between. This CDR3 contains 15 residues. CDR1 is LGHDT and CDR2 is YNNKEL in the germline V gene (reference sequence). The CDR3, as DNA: TGTGCCAGCAGCCCCCGGACAGCTAAATATGAAAAACTGTTTTTT. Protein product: CASSPRTAKYEKLFF.

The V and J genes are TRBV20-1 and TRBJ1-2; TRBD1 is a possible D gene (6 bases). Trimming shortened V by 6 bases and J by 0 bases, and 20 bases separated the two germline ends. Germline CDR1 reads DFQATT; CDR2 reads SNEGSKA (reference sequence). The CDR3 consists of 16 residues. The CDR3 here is CSAPPGHRGTNYGYTF. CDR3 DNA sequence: TGCAGTGCCCCCCCGGGACACCGAGGGACTAACTATGGCTACACCTTC.

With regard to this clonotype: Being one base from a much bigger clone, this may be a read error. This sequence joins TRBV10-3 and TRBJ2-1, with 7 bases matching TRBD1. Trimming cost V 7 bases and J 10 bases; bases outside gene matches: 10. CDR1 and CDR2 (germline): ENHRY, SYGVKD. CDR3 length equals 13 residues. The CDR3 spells CAIMGTDSYEQFF. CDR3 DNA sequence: TGTGCCATCATGGGGACAGACTCCTACGAGCAGTTCTTC.

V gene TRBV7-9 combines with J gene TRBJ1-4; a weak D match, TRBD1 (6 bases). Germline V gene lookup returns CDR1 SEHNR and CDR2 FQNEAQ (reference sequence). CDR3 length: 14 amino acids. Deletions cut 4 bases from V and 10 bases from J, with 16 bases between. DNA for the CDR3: TGTGCCAGCAGCTCGCGGGGAAAAGGGGGAAAACTGTTTTTT. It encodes CASSSRGKGGKLFF.

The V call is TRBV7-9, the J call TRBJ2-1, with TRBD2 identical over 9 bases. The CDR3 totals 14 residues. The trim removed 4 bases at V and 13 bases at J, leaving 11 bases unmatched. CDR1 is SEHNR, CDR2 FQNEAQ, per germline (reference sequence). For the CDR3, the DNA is TGTGCCAGCAGCTCTCATAGCGGGAGAGAGACCCAGTTCTTC. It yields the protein CASSSHSGRETQFF.